This paragraph covers one TCR beta chain sequence. Its recognized antigen is unknown. No much larger clone is present one base from it, and per-base qualities are unavailable. Using the deep immunoSEQ assay, TCR CDR3 regions were amplified from genomic DNA by multiplex PCR. Extracted genomic DNA from each cell subset was distributed evenly across all wells of several immunoSEQ 96-well plates, and each plate was treated as a replicate. For sorted subsets, around 200 ng genomic DNA, equal to about 30,000 T cell genomes, was loaded into each replicate PCR. Purified libraries were quantified with a Qubit 3.0 fluorometer, sized on a Bioanalyzer 2100, and re-quantified with the KAPA Library Quantification kit. Each immunoSEQ 96-well plate was sequenced on its own single-read 150-cycle Illumina NextSeq 550 flow cell. The paper's data handling went like this. The immunoSEQ output contained only junctional sequences without quality scores, so filtering could not match that applied to full-length reads. Sequences were annotated with PyIR, a Python wrapper for IgBLAST v1.9, and V/J genes and CDR3 were assigned using IMGT germline references. Reads with weak V/J assignments (E-value above 1e-6), missing CDR3, stop codons, out-of-frame junctions, or ambiguous translated residues were removed. V3J clonotypes were defined as sequences sharing the same inferred V gene, J gene, and CDR3 amino acid sequence. Percentage overlap between repertoires was computed as shared unique clonotypes divided by the size of the smaller repertoire. Richness of each repertoire was evaluated using RTK rarefaction, the Chao1 estimator, and Recon v2.1 estimates of unobserved clonotypes. For all TCRbeta clonotypes obtained by the gDNA method from a handful of donors, generation probabilities were computed with OLGA. TCRdb retrieved this table from immuneACCESS and kept in-frame rearrangements only. Not all clones are present; in checked studies, unresolved V genes account for under half, and no reason is known for the remainder. The V and J calls and clone size are taken from that table; D and trimming were inferred from the DNA. In this sample the table shows roughly 700,000 clones, around 91% of which occur a single time. The ten largest clonotypes hold more than 30% of the sample.

The source of the sample is a study of shared clonotypes between healthy human individuals (dated by TCRdb to the early 2020s). Regarding the research as a whole: The cohort included a few men and a couple of women between 18 and 49 years of age. Blood TCR repertoires of roughly five healthy adults were deeply sequenced to estimate repertoire size and the extent of clonotype sharing between individuals. Per donor, three plates each were used for CD4 naive and CD4 memory, two for CD8 naive, and one for CD8 memory. Per donor, leukapheresis produced somewhere between about 0.9 and 9 billion PBMCs. To increase sequencing depth and limit assay-specific biases, different laboratories used diverse techniques to prepare libraries and sequence TCR repertoires.

There are 14 amino acids in the CDR3, from cysteine to phenylalanine inclusive. The read is trimmed to its CDR3 DNA, 42 bases read in frame from base 1. V is shortened by 5 bases, J by 6 bases, and the region joining them spans 17 bases. The germline V gene (reference sequence) yields SEHNR for CDR1 and FQNEAQ for CDR2. What the study reported, not specific to this receptor: Compared with non-shared clonotypes, the clonotypes found in all four sorted-subset donors had higher generation probabilities. Pairwise subsampling led to the expectation that sequencing depth would affect the degree of clonotype sharing among donors. The genetic and exposure-history diversity represented was limited by the small number of donors. When several donors were compared, the shared fraction of clonotypes was around 5% for naive CD4, roughly 3.4% for naive CD8, 2% to 2.5% for memory CD4, and around 0.4% for memory CD8. Naive subsets generally had larger estimated clonotype richness than memory subsets. Sampling was restricted to blood, and TCR repertoires in tissues likely differ from the TCR repertoires found in blood. Incomplete sequencing was indicated by rarefaction of sorted-subset datasets, despite the large sequencing depth.

The donors were healthy, HIV-negative adults with no recently reported acute infections or vaccinations. Every donor was a Caucasian adult residing in Nashville, Tennessee, USA. The CD8 memory samples were a combination of magnetically selected CD45RO+ cells and CCR7-negative CD45RA+ effector memory (TemRA) cells. Blood was obtained by leukapheresis, after which PBMCs were separated by Ficoll-Histopaque density gradient centrifugation and cryopreserved in liquid nitrogen vapor phase. Analytical flow cytometry was used to check the purity and quantity of every magnetically sorted T cell population. Each sorted fraction had its genomic DNA isolated and then quantified by UV absorbance on a Nanodrop 2000c.

This TCR came from a man younger than 30 in good health. Some clones in this sample may be carry-over from other donors' samples. The rearrangement joined TRBV7-9 to TRBJ2-7; there is no confident call for the D gene. Input material: memory CD8+ T cells from PBMCs. The cell subset or site label, as the study defines it: CD45RO+ cells pooled with CCR7-negative TemRA cells. At the DNA level, the sequence is TGTGCCAGCAGCCGGGCCATGGGTGTCCGCGAGCAGTACTTC. The resulting protein is CASSRAMGVREQYF.